This note documents a single T cell receptor beta chain sequence. The CDR3 is 13 amino acids. V lost 2 bases and J lost 0, with 6 bases in between. Germline lookup yields CDR1 SQVTM and CDR2 ANQGSEA. PCR used 60 Vbeta primers and 13 Jbeta primers. Clones were read by immunoSEQ multiplex PCR, and TCRdb kept only the in-frame ones, dropping some. The sample yields 200,000 to 250,000 clones, about 80% seen once. The entry originates in a study of cytomegalovirus exposure and HLA in healthy donors. The rearrangement joins TRBV29-1 to TRBJ2-3; D not resolved. Sequenced: PBMCs. This receptor was obtained from a woman aged 40 to 55 in good health and CMV-seropositive. The CDR3 reads CSVEPTSTDTQYF. As DNA, the CDR3 is TGCAGCGTTGAACCTACTAGCACAGATACGCAGTATTTT.